Listed here is a single T cell receptor (beta chain). Its antigen is as yet unknown. This sample was included in a study of cytomegalovirus exposure and HLA in healthy donors. The study, taken as a whole, reports: Analysis performed later found under 20,000 TCR beta sequences associated with HLA alleles at 0.05 false discovery rate. Some TCR beta chains (about 180 of them) were listed as cytomegalovirus-associated. Reports showed the classifier diagnosing cytomegalovirus status with high specificity and sensitivity.

The trim removed 0 bases at V and 1 base at J, leaving 4 bases unmatched. Germline CDR1 is SGHRS and CDR2 is YFSETQ. The CDR3 is 17 residues long. This PCR relied on a set of 60 Vbeta primers and 13 Jbeta primers. This table comes from immunoSEQ multiplex PCR, and its TCRdb copy is limited to in-frame clones, with some not included. The sample yields about 130,000 clones, around 83% seen once. The receptor was isolated from a girl between 2 and 10 years old in good health and CMV-seronegative. This rearrangement joins TRBV5-1 to TRBJ1-5, with TRBD1 identical over 10 bases. The source material was PBMCs. CDR3 sequence reads: CASSLEGTGESNQPQHF. CDR3 coding DNA: TGCGCCAGCAGCTTGGAGGGGACAGGGGAAAGCAATCAGCCCCAGCATTTT.